The present TCR beta chain was sequenced within a study of cytomegalovirus exposure and HLA in healthy donors. As to this clone: Its antigen remains unknown. A junction end diverges from the germline sequence, so it may reflect a read error.

Study results and limitations: The Asian-associated ancestry cluster reportedly had fewer N-insertions than the approximately 670-donor mean in a later analysis. Indistinguishable V segments, including TRBV6-2 and TRBV6-3, were excluded.

CDR1 is SGHNT, CDR2 YYREEE, per germline (reference sequence). The CDR3 has 16 amino acids. Both 60 Vbeta primers and 13 Jbeta primers went into the PCR. The assay was immunoSEQ multiplex PCR, and TCRdb's table has in-frame clones only and misses some. There are approximately 150,000 clones in the sample; around 75% occur only once, and less than 3.5% lies in the top ten. This chain links TRBV5-4 with TRBJ1-1; TRBD1 agrees at 9 bases. The sequence was collected from a woman in her twenties or thirties in good health and CMV-seronegative. The source material was PBMCs. This CDR3 is CTSSLAVGQGSTEAFF. In nucleotides, the CDR3 is TGTACCAGCAGCTTGGCCGTCGGACAGGGGAGTACTGAAGCTTTCTTT.